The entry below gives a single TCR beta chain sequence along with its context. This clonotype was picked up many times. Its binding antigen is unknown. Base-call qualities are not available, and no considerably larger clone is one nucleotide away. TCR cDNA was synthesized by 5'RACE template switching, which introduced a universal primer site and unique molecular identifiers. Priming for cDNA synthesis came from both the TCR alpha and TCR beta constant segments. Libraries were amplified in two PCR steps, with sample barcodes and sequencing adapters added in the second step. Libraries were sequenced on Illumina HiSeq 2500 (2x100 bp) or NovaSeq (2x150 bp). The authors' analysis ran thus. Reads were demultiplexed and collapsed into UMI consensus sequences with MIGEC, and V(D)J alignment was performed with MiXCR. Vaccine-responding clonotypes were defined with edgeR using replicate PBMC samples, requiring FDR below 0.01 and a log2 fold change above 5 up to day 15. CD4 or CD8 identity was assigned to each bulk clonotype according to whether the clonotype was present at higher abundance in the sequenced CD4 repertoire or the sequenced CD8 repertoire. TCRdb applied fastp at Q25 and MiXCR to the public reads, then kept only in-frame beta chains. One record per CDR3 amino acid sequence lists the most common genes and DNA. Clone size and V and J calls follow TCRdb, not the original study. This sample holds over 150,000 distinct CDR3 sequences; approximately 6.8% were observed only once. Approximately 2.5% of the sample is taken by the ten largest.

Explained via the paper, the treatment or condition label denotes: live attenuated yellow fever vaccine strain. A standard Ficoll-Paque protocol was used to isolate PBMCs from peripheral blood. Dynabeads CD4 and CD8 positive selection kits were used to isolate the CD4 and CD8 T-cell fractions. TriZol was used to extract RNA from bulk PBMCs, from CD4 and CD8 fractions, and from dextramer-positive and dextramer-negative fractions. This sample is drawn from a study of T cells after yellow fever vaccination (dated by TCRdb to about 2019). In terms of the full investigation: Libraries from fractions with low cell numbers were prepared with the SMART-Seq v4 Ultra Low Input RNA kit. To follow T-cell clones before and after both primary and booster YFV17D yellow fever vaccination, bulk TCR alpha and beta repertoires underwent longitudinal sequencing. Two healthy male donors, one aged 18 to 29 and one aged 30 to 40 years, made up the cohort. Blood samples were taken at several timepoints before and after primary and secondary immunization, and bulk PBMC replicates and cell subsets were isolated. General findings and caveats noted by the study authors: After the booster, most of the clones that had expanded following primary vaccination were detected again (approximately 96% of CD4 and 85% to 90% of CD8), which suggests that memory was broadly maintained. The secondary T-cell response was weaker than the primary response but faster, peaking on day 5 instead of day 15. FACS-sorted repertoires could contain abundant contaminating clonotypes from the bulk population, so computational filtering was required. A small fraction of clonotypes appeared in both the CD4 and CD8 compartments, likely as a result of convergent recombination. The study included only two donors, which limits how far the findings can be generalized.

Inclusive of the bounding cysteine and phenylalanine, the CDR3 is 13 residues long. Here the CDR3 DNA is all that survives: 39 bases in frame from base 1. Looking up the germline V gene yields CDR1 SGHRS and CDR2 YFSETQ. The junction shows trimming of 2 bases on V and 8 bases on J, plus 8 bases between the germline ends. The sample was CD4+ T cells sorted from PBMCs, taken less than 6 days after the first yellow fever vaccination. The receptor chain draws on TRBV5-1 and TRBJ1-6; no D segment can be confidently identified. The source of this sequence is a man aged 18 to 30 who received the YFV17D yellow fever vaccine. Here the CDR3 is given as CASSLKKDSPLHF. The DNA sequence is TGCGCCAGCAGCTTAAAGAAGGATTCACCCCTCCACTTT. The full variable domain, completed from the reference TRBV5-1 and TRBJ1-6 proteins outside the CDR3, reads KAGVTQTPRYLIKTRGQQVTLSCSPISGHRSVSWYQQTPGQGLQFLFEYFSETQRNKGNFPGRFSGRQFSNSRSEMNVSTLELGDSALYLCASSLKKDSPLHFGNGTRLTVT.